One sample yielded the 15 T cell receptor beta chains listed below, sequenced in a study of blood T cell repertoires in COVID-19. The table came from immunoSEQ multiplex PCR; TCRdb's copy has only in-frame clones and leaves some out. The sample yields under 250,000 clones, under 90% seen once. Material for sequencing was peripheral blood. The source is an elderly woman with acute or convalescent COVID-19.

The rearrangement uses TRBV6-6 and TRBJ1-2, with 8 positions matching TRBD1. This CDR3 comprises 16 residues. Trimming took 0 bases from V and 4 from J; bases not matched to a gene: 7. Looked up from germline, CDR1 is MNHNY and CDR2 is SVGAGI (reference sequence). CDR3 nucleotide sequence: TGTGCCAGCAGTTACTCCCCGGACAGGGCTCCCTATGGCTACACCTTC. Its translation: CASSYSPDRAPYGYTF.

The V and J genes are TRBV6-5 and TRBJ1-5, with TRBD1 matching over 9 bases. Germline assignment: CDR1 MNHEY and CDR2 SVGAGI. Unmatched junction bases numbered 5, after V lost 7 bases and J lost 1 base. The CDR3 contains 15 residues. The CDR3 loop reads CASTEQGASNQPQHF. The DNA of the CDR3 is TGTGCCAGCACCGAACAGGGGGCCAGCAATCAGCCCCAGCATTTT.

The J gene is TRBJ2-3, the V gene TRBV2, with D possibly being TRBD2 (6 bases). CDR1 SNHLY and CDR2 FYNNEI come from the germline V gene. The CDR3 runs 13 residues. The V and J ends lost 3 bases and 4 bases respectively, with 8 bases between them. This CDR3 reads CASSDGLSDTQYF. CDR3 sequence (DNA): TGTGCCAGCAGTGACGGACTATCAGATACGCAGTATTTT. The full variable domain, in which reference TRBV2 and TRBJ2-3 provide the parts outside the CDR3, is EPEVTQTPSHQVTQMGQEVILRCVPISNHLYFYWYRQILGQKVEFLVSFYNNEISEKSEIFDDQFSVERPDGSNFTLKIRSTKLEDSAMYFCASSDGLSDTQYFGPGTRLTVL.

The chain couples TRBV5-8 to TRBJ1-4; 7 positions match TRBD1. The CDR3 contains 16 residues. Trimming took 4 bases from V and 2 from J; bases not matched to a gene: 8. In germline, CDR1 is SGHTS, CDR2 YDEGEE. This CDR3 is CASSVDYRGTNEKLFF. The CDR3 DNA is TGTGCCAGCAGCGTAGATTACAGGGGCACTAATGAAAAACTGTTTTTT.

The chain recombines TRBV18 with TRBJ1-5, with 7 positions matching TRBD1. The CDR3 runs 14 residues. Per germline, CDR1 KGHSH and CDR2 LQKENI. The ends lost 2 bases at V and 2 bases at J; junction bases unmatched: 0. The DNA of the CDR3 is TGTGCCAGCTCACCAGGGACAGGCAATCAGCCCCAGCATTTT. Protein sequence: CASSPGTGNQPQHF.

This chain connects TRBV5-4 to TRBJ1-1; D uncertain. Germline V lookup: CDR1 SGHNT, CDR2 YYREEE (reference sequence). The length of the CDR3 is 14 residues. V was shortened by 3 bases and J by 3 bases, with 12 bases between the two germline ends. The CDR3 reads CASSSQPRDTEAFF. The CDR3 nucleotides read TGTGCCAGCAGCTCCCAACCCCGGGACACTGAAGCTTTCTTT.

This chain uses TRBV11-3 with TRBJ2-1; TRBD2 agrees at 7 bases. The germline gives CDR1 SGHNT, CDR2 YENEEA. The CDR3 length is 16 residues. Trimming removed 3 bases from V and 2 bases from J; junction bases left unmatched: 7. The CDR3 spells CASSFRGVNPYNEQFF. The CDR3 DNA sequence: TGTGCCAGCAGCTTCCGGGGGGTTAACCCCTACAATGAGCAGTTCTTC.

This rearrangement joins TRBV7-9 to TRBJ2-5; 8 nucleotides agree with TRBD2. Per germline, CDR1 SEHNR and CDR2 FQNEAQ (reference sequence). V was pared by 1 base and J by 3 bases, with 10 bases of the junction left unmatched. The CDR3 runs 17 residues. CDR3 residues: CASSLGILAGGEETQYF. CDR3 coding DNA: TGTGCCAGCAGCTTAGGTATACTGGCGGGGGGTGAAGAGACCCAGTACTTC.

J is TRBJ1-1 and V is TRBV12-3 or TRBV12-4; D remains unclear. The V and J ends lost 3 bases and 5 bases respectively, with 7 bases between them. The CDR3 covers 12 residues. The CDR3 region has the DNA TGTGCCAGCAGTTTTAGGGAGACTGAAGCTTTCTTT. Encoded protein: CASSFRETEAFF.

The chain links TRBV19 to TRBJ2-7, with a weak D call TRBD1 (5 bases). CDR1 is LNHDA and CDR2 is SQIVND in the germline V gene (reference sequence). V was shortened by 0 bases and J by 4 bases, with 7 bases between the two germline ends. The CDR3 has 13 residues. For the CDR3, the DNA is TGTGCCAGTAGTATAGAAGGGGAATACGAGCAGTACTTC. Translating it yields CASSIEGEYEQYF.

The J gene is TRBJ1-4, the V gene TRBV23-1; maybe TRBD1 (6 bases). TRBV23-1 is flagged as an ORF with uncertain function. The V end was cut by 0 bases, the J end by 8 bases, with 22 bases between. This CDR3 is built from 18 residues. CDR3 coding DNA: TGCGCCAGCAGTCAATCTGTTCCCGGGACATCCGACGGGGAAAAACTGTTTTTT. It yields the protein CASSQSVPGTSDGEKLFF.

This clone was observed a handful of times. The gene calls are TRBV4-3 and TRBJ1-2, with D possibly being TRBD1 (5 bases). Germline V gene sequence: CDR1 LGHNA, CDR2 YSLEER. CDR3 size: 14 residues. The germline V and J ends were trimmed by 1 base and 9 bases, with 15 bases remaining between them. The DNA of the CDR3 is TGCGCCAGCAGCCAAGCGGTCAGGGCCTCTAGCTACACCTTC. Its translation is CASSQAVRASSYTF.

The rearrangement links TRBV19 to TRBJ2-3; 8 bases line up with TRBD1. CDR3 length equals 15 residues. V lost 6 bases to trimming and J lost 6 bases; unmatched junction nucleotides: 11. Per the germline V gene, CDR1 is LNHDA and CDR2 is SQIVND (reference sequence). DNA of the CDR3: TGTGCCAGTAGCCCCCCAGGGGGCCTCGGGGATACGCAGTATTTT. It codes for CASSPPGGLGDTQYF.

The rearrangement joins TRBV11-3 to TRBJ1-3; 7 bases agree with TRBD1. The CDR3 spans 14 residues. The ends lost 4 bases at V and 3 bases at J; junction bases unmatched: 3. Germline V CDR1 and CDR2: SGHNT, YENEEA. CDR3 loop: CASSSGTVGNTIYF. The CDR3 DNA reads TGTGCCAGCAGCTCCGGGACAGTTGGAAACACCATATATTTT. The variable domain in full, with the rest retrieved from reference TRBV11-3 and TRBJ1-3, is EAGVVQSPRYKIIEKKQPVAFWCNPISGHNTLYWYLQNLGQGPELLIRYENEEAVDDSQLPKDRFSAERLKGVDSTLKIQPAELGDSAVYLCASSSGTVGNTIYFGEGSWLTVV.

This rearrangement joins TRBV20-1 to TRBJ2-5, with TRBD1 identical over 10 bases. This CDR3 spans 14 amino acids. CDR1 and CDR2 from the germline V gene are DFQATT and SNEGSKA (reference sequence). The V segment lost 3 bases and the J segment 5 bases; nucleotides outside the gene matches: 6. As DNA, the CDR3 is TGCAGTGCTAGTACGACAGGGGGCGGGGAGACCCAGTACTTC. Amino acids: CSASTTGGGETQYF.